This T cell receptor (beta chain) was sequenced during a study of T cell responses to AZD1222 COVID-19 vaccine. The CDR3 is made up of 14 amino acids. The V and J ends lost 3 bases and 4 bases respectively, with 9 bases between them. From germline, CDR1 is MGHRA and CDR2 YSYEKL. Regarding this clone: The antigen is undetermined.

Data came from immunoSEQ multiplex PCR; TCRdb stores just in-frame clones and leaves some out. The sample records some 100,000 clones, just over 85% being singletons. The study, taken as a whole, reports: Repertoire sampling occurred only after the peak T cell response.

V usage is TRBV4-1 and J usage is TRBJ2-2; no clear D gene. This material consisted of peripheral blood, taken 28 days after the second AZD1222 dose. The source is an adult who received the AZD1222 COVID-19 vaccine. The CDR3 loop reads CASSHTSATGELFF. The CDR3 DNA sequence: TGCGCCAGCAGCCACACTTCCGCCACCGGGGAGCTGTTTTTT.